The next 23 T cell receptor beta chains were all read from a single sample in a study of technical replicates of blood from several donors. Method: immunoSEQ multiplex PCR; TCRdb's copy keeps in-frame clones and lacks some. The repertoire includes about 49,000 clones, about 93% of them detected once, and 3% to 4% sits in the top ten. The specimen was PBMCs. The source of these receptors is a human donor in good health. Some clones in this sample may be carry-over from other donors' samples.

The chain carries TRBV29-1 and TRBJ2-3; maybe TRBD2 (7 bases). The CDR3 extends over 16 amino acids. V was shortened by 0 bases and J by 1 base, with 14 bases between the two germline ends. The germline CDR1 and CDR2 sequences are SQVTM and ANQGSEA. The chain's CDR3 is CSVEDRRGGGTDTQYF. CDR3 coding DNA: TGCAGCGTTGAAGATCGCAGGGGAGGGGGCACAGATACGCAGTATTTT.

This chain connects TRBV5-1 to TRBJ2-5, with TRBD1 matching 9 bases. V lost 4 bases and J lost 4; bases outside the gene matches: 5. From germline, CDR1 is SGHRS and CDR2 YFSETQ. The CDR3 has 14 residues. DNA of the CDR3: TGCGCCAGCAGCCAAGGACAGGGGAGAGAGACCCAGTACTTC. Its translation: CASSQGQGRETQYF.

This clone was recorded once. The chain couples TRBV5-1 to TRBJ1-2; tentatively, D is TRBD1 (6 bases). The CDR3 is made up of 14 amino acids. Germline V CDR1 and CDR2: SGHRS, YFSETQ. The germline V and J ends were trimmed by 0 bases and 4 bases, with 10 bases remaining between them. CDR3 sequence reads: CASSLEGHTYGYTF. CDR3 nucleotide sequence: TGCGCCAGCAGCTTGGAGGGACACACCTATGGCTACACCTTC.

The V and J genes are TRBV30 and TRBJ1-1, with TRBD1 as a possible D gene (5 bases). The CDR3 runs 15 residues. Trimming pared 8 bases from V and 0 bases from J, leaving 19 bases between. Germline assignment: CDR1 GTSNPN and CDR2 SVGIG (reference sequence). The CDR3 nucleotides are TGTGCCGGAAAAAGAACACAGGCTTTGAACACTGAAGCTTTCTTT. It translates to CAGKRTQALNTEAFF.

The chain has TRBV5-6 and TRBJ2-5, with TRBD2 matching 9 bases. This CDR3 has 15 amino acids. Germline V gene sequence: CDR1 SGHDT, CDR2 YYEEEE. Trimming removed 0 bases from V and 5 bases from J; junction bases left unmatched: 5. CDR3 loop: CASSLGLAGRETQYF. CDR3 nucleotide sequence: TGTGCCAGCAGCTTGGGGCTAGCGGGAAGGGAGACCCAGTACTTC.

The chain uses TRBV4-1 and TRBJ1-3; no firm D call. V was clipped by 4 bases and J by 0 bases, with 10 bases between them. In germline, CDR1 is MGHRA, CDR2 YSYEKL. The CDR3 runs to 15 residues. This chain's CDR3 is CASSRGFVSGNTIYF. CDR3 DNA sequence: TGCGCCAGCAGCCGCGGATTCGTCTCTGGAAACACCATATATTTT.

This chain uses TRBV6-1 with TRBJ2-7; 12 bases are shared with TRBD2. The CDR3 runs to 16 residues. CDR1 is MNHNS and CDR2 is SASEGT in the germline V gene. Trimming removed 2 bases from V and 4 bases from J; junction bases left unmatched: 6. CDR3 in amino acids: CASSELGLAGRYEQYF. DNA for the CDR3: TGTGCCAGCAGTGAATTAGGACTAGCGGGAAGGTACGAGCAGTACTTC.

The CDR3 spells CASSYSASGYEQYF. In DNA form, the CDR3 reads TGTGCCAGCAGTTACTCTGCTAGCGGCTACGAGCAGTACTTC. The chain links TRBV6-5 to TRBJ2-7; 7 nucleotides align to TRBD2. Germline CDR1 reads MNHEY; CDR2 reads SVGAGI. The CDR3 runs to 14 residues. V dropped 0 bases and J dropped 3; count of bases not matched to a gene: 2.

This chain links TRBV2 with TRBJ2-1; D may be TRBD2 (6 bases). In germline, CDR1 is SNHLY, CDR2 FYNNEI. V lost 2 bases, J lost 7 bases, and 15 bases lay in between. The CDR3 extends over 15 amino acids. CDR3 in amino acids: CASSELRGTLNEQFF. For the CDR3, the DNA is TGTGCCAGCAGTGAACTGCGGGGAACGTTGAATGAGCAGTTCTTC.

The chain couples TRBV6-5 to TRBJ2-3; D not certain. Germline V gives CDR1 MNHEY, CDR2 SVGAGI. This CDR3 has 13 residues. Trimming pared 5 bases from V and 6 bases from J, leaving 12 bases between. The CDR3 sequence: CASSGSPQDTQYF. Here the CDR3 DNA reads TGTGCCAGCAGTGGGTCCCCACAGGATACGCAGTATTTT.

V usage is TRBV6-5 and J usage is TRBJ1-6, with 7 bases lining up with TRBD1. The germline V gene encodes CDR1 MNHEY and CDR2 SVGAGI. The CDR3 is made up of 12 amino acids. J was trimmed by 10 bases and V by 8 bases; bases with no gene match: 5. CDR3 region: CASQGGNSPLHF. The CDR3 nucleotides are TGTGCCAGCCAGGGGGGCAACTCACCCCTCCACTTT.

The chain couples TRBV15 to TRBJ2-3; the D is unclear. The V gene's germline CDR1 is LNHNV and CDR2 YYDKDF (reference sequence). V lost 8 bases and J 3 bases, leaving 9 bases between the germline ends. CDR3 length: 12 residues. The CDR3 loop is CATRKTTDTQYF. In DNA form, the CDR3 reads TGTGCCACCCGGAAGACAACAGATACGCAGTATTTT.

V gene TRBV5-5 combines with J gene TRBJ2-4, with D tentatively TRBD2 (6 bases). The germline V gene encodes CDR1 SGHKS and CDR2 YYEKEE (reference sequence). V was pared by 4 bases and J by 1 base, with 18 bases between. This CDR3 comprises 17 residues. CDR3 loop: CASSLTQGRSAKNIQYF. CDR3 coding DNA: TGTGCCAGCAGCCTAACTCAAGGGAGGAGTGCCAAAAACATTCAGTACTTC.

This clone has a single count. This chain uses TRBV30 with TRBJ2-7, with 8 bases matching TRBD2. V lost 8 bases and J lost 4; bases outside the gene matches: 13. In germline, CDR1 is GTSNPN, CDR2 SVGIG (reference sequence). The CDR3 length is 14 residues. CDR3 nucleotides: TGTGCCCTCCTGGGACGGGAGGGAGGGTACGAGCAGTACTTC. This gives the protein CALLGREGGYEQYF.

The chain combines TRBV27 with TRBJ1-5; the D gene is possibly TRBD1 (5 bases). Germline V CDR1 and CDR2: MNHEY, SMNVEV (reference sequence). Trimming cost V 4 bases and J 6 bases, with 19 bases left between them. This CDR3 region has 16 residues. The CDR3 bases are TGTGCCAGCAGTTCAATACAGGTCGTTTCAGGTCAGCCCCAGCATTTT. This codes for CASSSIQVVSGQPQHF.

The chain links TRBV2 to TRBJ2-7; D ambiguous. The germline gives CDR1 SNHLY, CDR2 FYNNEI. This CDR3 region has 12 residues. The V end was cut by 6 bases, the J end by 6 bases, with 12 bases between. The CDR3 reads CASRERDFEQYF. The CDR3 DNA follows: TGTGCCAGCAGGGAACGAGATTTCGAGCAGTACTTC.

This chain joins TRBV7-9 and TRBJ1-2; D possibly corresponds to TRBD1 (5 bases). The CDR3 spans 14 residues. Germline assignment: CDR1 SEHNR and CDR2 FQNEAQ (reference sequence). V shed 1 base and J shed 3 bases, with 9 bases lying between them. The CDR3 spells CASSLVGAYYGYTF. The CDR3 nucleotides are TGTGCCAGCAGCTTAGTAGGGGCCTACTATGGCTACACCTTC.

V and J are TRBV2 and TRBJ1-1; 7 bases agree with TRBD1. J gave up 1 base and V 6 bases, and 8 bases lay outside the gene matches. From germline, CDR1 is SNHLY and CDR2 FYNNEI. The CDR3 runs 15 residues. CDR3 sequence reads: CASRVRGTENTEAFF. The CDR3 DNA follows: TGTGCCAGCAGGGTCAGGGGGACAGAGAACACTGAAGCTTTCTTT.

The rearrangement links TRBV7-6 to TRBJ2-3, with TRBD2 identical over 9 bases. The trim removed 5 bases at V and 5 bases at J, leaving 11 bases unmatched. Per the germline V gene, CDR1 is SGHVS and CDR2 is FNYEAQ. This CDR3 spans 16 amino acids. In DNA form, the CDR3 reads TGTGCCAGCAGCACTCGGACTAGCGAGACCGGAGATACGCAGTATTTT. This sequence encodes CASSTRTSETGDTQYF.

The chain joins TRBV11-1 to TRBJ2-5; 7 bases match TRBD2. The CDR3 is 14 residues long. Germline V gene sequence: CDR1 SGHAT, CDR2 FQDESV (reference sequence). The trim removed 4 bases at V and 3 bases at J, leaving 5 bases unmatched. CDR3 in amino acids: CASSSQTSEETQYF. The DNA for the CDR3 is TGTGCCAGCAGCTCCCAAACTAGCGAAGAGACCCAGTACTTC.

V and J are TRBV14 and TRBJ2-7, with D possibly matching TRBD1 (5 bases). V gave up 0 bases and J gave up 0 bases, with 15 bases separating them. This CDR3 has 17 residues. CDR1 and CDR2 (germline): SGHDN, FVKESK. The CDR3 DNA sequence: TGTGCCAGCAGCCAAGACGTCAGCCCAGGGTTCTCCTACGAGCAGTACTTC. Translated: CASSQDVSPGFSYEQYF.

The CDR3 protein is CASRDRDAVTEAFF. CDR3 nucleotides: TGCGCCAGCAGAGACAGGGATGCGGTCACTGAAGCTTTCTTT. J is TRBJ1-1 and V is TRBV4-3; 7 nucleotides line up with TRBD1. Germline CDR1 LGHNA, CDR2 YSLEER. After removal of 6 bases from V and 4 bases from J, the junction contained 8 bases not matched to a gene. The length of the CDR3 is 14 residues.

This rearrangement joins TRBV5-1 to TRBJ1-6; D might be TRBD1 (6 bases). Trimming pared 1 base from V and 5 bases from J, leaving 10 bases between. The germline gives CDR1 SGHRS, CDR2 YFSETQ. The length of the CDR3 is 15 residues. The CDR3 DNA is TGCGCCAGCAGCTTGCTGGGACACGATAATTCACCCCTCCACTTT. Its protein is CASSLLGHDNSPLHF.